A single sample is the source of the 30 T cell receptor beta chains below, sequenced in a study of T cell responses to AZD1222 COVID-19 vaccine. The assay was immunoSEQ multiplex PCR, and TCRdb's table has in-frame clones only and misses some. Of 150,000 to 200,000 clones listed, 85% to 90% were seen once; the top ten hold 6.9%. The sequences come from peripheral blood, collected on day 0 of AZD1222 vaccination. These receptors came from an adult in good health.

The CDR3 spells CASSLESPHTQYF. The DNA of the CDR3 is TGTGCCAGCAGCTTAGAGAGCCCCCATACGCAGTATTTT. This chain connects TRBV7-6 to TRBJ2-3; D not resolved. The CDR3 contains 13 residues. V lost 1 base and J 7 bases, leaving 9 bases between the germline ends. From germline, CDR1 is SGHVS and CDR2 FNYEAQ.

This chain connects TRBV5-6 to TRBJ1-5, with D possibly TRBD1 on 5 matching bases. The CDR3 is 14 amino acids. Germline V gene sequence: CDR1 SGHDT, CDR2 YYEEEE. The V end was cut by 1 base, the J end by 4 bases, with 9 bases between. CDR3 loop: CASSLWGGNQPQHF. The CDR3 region has the DNA TGTGCCAGCAGCTTGTGGGGGGGTAATCAGCCCCAGCATTTT.

Comment on this clone: The sample has other DNA sequences that encode this CDR3 too. V and J are TRBV9 and TRBJ2-5; perhaps TRBD2 as D (6 bases). CDR3 length equals 14 residues. The germline V gene has CDR1 SGDLS and CDR2 YYNGEE. V was shortened by 0 bases and J by 1 base, with 7 bases between the two germline ends. The CDR3 loop is CASSVGGVQETQYF. In DNA form, the CDR3 reads TGTGCCAGCAGCGTAGGCGGGGTCCAAGAGACCCAGTACTTC. The full variable domain, its missing parts supplied by reference TRBV9 and TRBJ2-5, is DSGVTQTPKHLITATGQRVTLRCSPRSGDLSVYWYQQSLDQGLQFLIQYYNGEERAKGNILERFSAQQFPDLHSELNLSSLELGDSALYFCASSVGGVQETQYFGPGTRLLVL.

This rearrangement joins TRBV12-3 or TRBV12-4 to TRBJ1-2; D is unclear. The CDR3 has 13 amino acids. V shed 2 bases and J shed 5 bases, with 9 bases lying between them. The DNA for the CDR3 is TGTGCCAGCAGTTTAATGCCGGAATATGGCTACACCTTC. It is translated as CASSLMPEYGYTF.

The chain links TRBV5-1 to TRBJ1-4; a weak D match, TRBD1 (5 bases). The V end was cut by 7 bases, the J end by 3 bases, with 13 bases between. The V gene's germline CDR1 is SGHRS and CDR2 YFSETQ. The CDR3 totals 14 residues. CDR3: CASSKGDANEKLFF. As DNA, the CDR3 is TGCGCCAGCTCAAAAGGGGATGCTAATGAAAAACTGTTTTTT.

CDR3 DNA sequence: TGTGCCAGCAGCTTATCATCGGCGGGGGAGCAGTTCTTC. Residues: CASSLSSAGEQFF. The chain employs TRBV7-3 and TRBJ2-1, with D tentatively TRBD2 (6 bases). Germline lookup yields CDR1 SGHTA and CDR2 FQGTGA. The CDR3 is made up of 13 amino acids. V shed 2 bases and J shed 10 bases, with 12 bases lying between them.

The chain employs TRBV14 and TRBJ2-7; TRBD1 is a possible D gene (6 bases). CDR1 SGHDN and CDR2 FVKESK come from the germline V gene. This CDR3 has 12 residues. Trimming left V 3 bases short and J 7 bases short, with 10 bases between. DNA for the CDR3: TGTGCCAGCAGCCAGGGGGCCGGGGAGCAGTACGTC. This gives the protein CASSQGAGEQYV.

CDR3 residues: CASTHHGGGIYEQYF. CDR3 DNA sequence: TGTGCCAGTACCCACCATGGGGGCGGTATCTACGAGCAGTACTTC. The gene calls are TRBV19 and TRBJ2-7, with a tentative D call TRBD1 (6 bases). Germline assignment: CDR1 LNHDA and CDR2 SQIVND (reference sequence). This CDR3 comprises 15 residues. Trimming took off 7 bases at V and 3 bases at J, with 19 bases between the two ends.

This chain links TRBV5-3 with TRBJ2-1; no clear D gene. TRBV5-3 qualifies as an ORF whose function is uncertain. V was trimmed by 3 bases and J by 3 bases, leaving 13 bases between them. CDR3 size: 15 residues. CDR3 sequence: CARSYSCAGYNEQFF. CDR3 coding DNA: TGTGCCAGAAGCTACTCCTGCGCCGGCTACAATGAGCAGTTCTTC.

The DNA of the CDR3 is TGTGCCAGCAGTACCAGAACAGGGGGGAACACTGAAGCTTTCTTT. Translating it yields CASSTRTGGNTEAFF. This chain connects TRBV28 to TRBJ1-1; 8 positions agree with TRBD1. CDR1 is MDHEN, CDR2 SYDVKM, per germline. The CDR3 consists of 15 residues. Trimming removed 5 bases from V and 1 base from J; junction bases left unmatched: 6.

This chain connects TRBV5-1 to TRBJ1-6; D is unclear. V lost 2 bases and J 0 bases, leaving 6 bases between the germline ends. Germline V gene data show CDR1 as SGHRS and CDR2 as YFSETQ. The CDR3 consists of 15 residues. The CDR3 spells CASSFTSSYNSPLHF. In DNA, the CDR3 is TGCGCCAGCAGCTTTACGAGCTCCTATAATTCACCCCTCCACTTT.

The genes are TRBV12-3 or TRBV12-4 and TRBJ1-1; D not resolved. Trimming pared 4 bases from V and 1 base from J, leaving 7 bases between. The CDR3 totals 13 residues. The CDR3 is CASSYGWNTEAFF. As DNA, the CDR3 is TGTGCCAGCAGTTATGGTTGGAACACTGAAGCTTTCTTT.

This rearrangement joins TRBV28 to TRBJ1-5, with D possibly TRBD1 on 5 matching bases. Trimming took off 4 bases at V and 9 bases at J, with 13 bases between the two ends. This CDR3 comprises 13 residues. Per germline, CDR1 MDHEN and CDR2 SYDVKM. CDR3 residues: CASSSLGAMPQHF. The CDR3, as DNA: TGTGCCAGCAGTTCCCTTGGGGCGATGCCCCAGCATTTT.

The CDR3 is CASSAGSFIQETQYF. Written as DNA, the CDR3 is TGTGCCAGCAGCGCCGGGTCGTTTATCCAAGAGACCCAGTACTTC. This chain joins TRBV9 and TRBJ2-5; D gene uncertain. Germline loops: CDR1 SGDLS, CDR2 YYNGEE. V lost 3 bases and J 1 base, leaving 13 bases between the germline ends. The CDR3 length is 15 residues. Full variable domain (rest looked up from reference TRBV9 and TRBJ2-5): DSGVTQTPKHLITATGQRVTLRCSPRSGDLSVYWYQQSLDQGLQFLIQYYNGEERAKGNILERFSAQQFPDLHSELNLSSLELGDSALYFCASSAGSFIQETQYFGPGTRLLVL.

This clone was seen only once. The J gene is TRBJ1-2, the V gene TRBV27, with 9 positions matching TRBD1. Germline CDR1 and CDR2: MNHEY and SMNVEV (reference sequence). This CDR3 spans 13 amino acids. Trimming at V came to 6 bases and at J to 7 bases, leaving 6 bases not matched to a gene. The CDR3 sequence: CASRMDRGRGYTF. The CDR3 DNA reads as TGTGCCAGCAGAATGGACAGGGGACGTGGCTACACCTTC.

In DNA form, the CDR3 reads TGCGCCAGCAGCTTGAGGACGAACACTGAAGCTTTCTTT. Its protein is CASSLRTNTEAFF. The chain combines TRBV5-1 with TRBJ1-1; D uncertain. The CDR3 is 13 amino acids. The germline V gene has CDR1 SGHRS and CDR2 YFSETQ. The ends were cut back, 1 base at V and 1 base at J, with 5 bases in the middle.

The rearrangement joins TRBV2 to TRBJ2-7; D might be TRBD1 (5 bases). The V and J ends lost 9 bases and 2 bases respectively, with 20 bases between them. Germline CDR1 SNHLY, CDR2 FYNNEI. The CDR3 is 15 amino acids. Here the CDR3 DNA reads TGTGCCAGTGTAGAGACAGAGACGTTAGCCTACGAGCAGTACGTC. Its translation is CASVETETLAYEQYV.

The chain joins TRBV6-5 to TRBJ1-1, with unresolved D. The germline gives CDR1 MNHEY, CDR2 SVGAGI. Trimming pared 5 bases from V and 1 base from J, leaving 8 bases between. This CDR3 has 13 residues. The CDR3, as DNA: TGTGCCAGCAGTCTCGATTGGAACACTGAAGCTTTCTTT. This encodes CASSLDWNTEAFF.

This sequence joins TRBV6-1 and TRBJ2-7; a weak D match, TRBD2 (6 bases). Germline V lookup: CDR1 MNHNS, CDR2 SASEGT. Trimming left V 3 bases short and J 4 bases short, with 13 bases between. The CDR3 consists of 14 residues. CDR3 in amino acids: CASSEGGPGYEQYF. Written as DNA, the CDR3 is TGTGCCAGCAGTGAGGGGGGACCCGGGTACGAGCAGTACTTC.

J is TRBJ2-7 and V is TRBV21-1; whether TRBD2, the table's D call, matches the DNA was not checked. TRBV21-1 is a recognized pseudogene. CDR3 size: 18 residues. CDR3 in amino acids: CASSKISVELAGDYEQYV. DNA of the CDR3: TGTGCCAGCAGCAAAATTTCTGTCGAACTAGCGGGGGACTACGAGCAGTACGTC.

The chain recombines TRBV7-9 with TRBJ2-7; D not certain. Germline V CDR1 and CDR2: SEHNR, FQNEAQ (reference sequence). The CDR3 has 13 amino acids. The CDR3 region is CASSLVASHEQYV. In DNA, the CDR3 is TGTGCCAGCAGCTTAGTAGCCTCCCACGAGCAGTACGTC.

This chain links TRBV6-5 with TRBJ2-2; 8 bases agree with TRBD2. The CDR3 loop spans 15 amino acids. Germline CDR1 and CDR2: MNHEY and SVGAGI. Germline trimming cut 10 bases from V and 7 bases from J; bases unmatched to any gene: 14. Here the CDR3 DNA reads TGTGCCACCGCGGACTCGTTCGGGGGGGTCGGGGAGCTGTTTTTT. This translates into CATADSFGGVGELFF.

The chain joins TRBV4-3 to TRBJ2-1; TRBD2 aligns across 9 bases. This CDR3 comprises 19 residues. V lost 0 bases to trimming and J lost 4 bases; unmatched junction nucleotides: 13. Germline V gene sequence: CDR1 LGHNA, CDR2 YSLEER. Here the CDR3 reads CASSQEWVVAGALYNEQFF. CDR3 bases: TGCGCCAGCAGCCAAGAGTGGGTAGTAGCGGGGGCCCTATACAATGAGCAGTTCTTC.

The chain combines TRBV9 with TRBJ1-6, with D possibly matching TRBD1 (6 bases). This CDR3 has 16 residues. V was pared by 2 bases and J by 7 bases, with 16 bases between. CDR1 is SGDLS and CDR2 is YYNGEE in the germline V gene. For the CDR3, the DNA is TGTGCCAGCAGCGTTAGGGCAGGGGATAGAAATTCACCCCTCCACTTT. It translates to CASSVRAGDRNSPLHF.

The rearrangement uses TRBV6-6 and TRBJ2-2, with 8 bases identical to TRBD1. J was trimmed by 5 bases and V by 7 bases; bases with no gene match: 9. Germline CDR1 and CDR2: MNHNY and SVGAGI (reference sequence). The CDR3 spans 15 residues. The CDR3 protein is CASTKMTGETGELFF. In DNA form, the CDR3 reads TGTGCCAGCACCAAAATGACAGGGGAAACCGGGGAGCTGTTTTTT.

The chain has TRBV7-3 and TRBJ1-1, with a weak D call TRBD1 (6 bases). This CDR3 is built from 14 residues. Per germline, CDR1 SGHTA and CDR2 FQGTGA. V was cut by 2 bases and J by 1 base, with 8 bases left in between. CDR3 sequence: CASSLAGANTEAFF. Here the CDR3 DNA reads TGTGCCAGCAGCTTAGCAGGGGCGAACACTGAAGCTTTCTTT.

V is TRBV7-8 and J is TRBJ2-3, with no clear D. CDR1 and CDR2 from the germline V gene are SGHVS and FQNEAQ. V gave up 5 bases and J gave up 4 bases, with 7 bases separating them. CDR3 length: 12 residues. CDR3: CASSLGADTQYF. As DNA, the CDR3 is TGTGCCAGCAGCCTGGGCGCAGATACGCAGTATTTT.

The V and J genes are TRBV6-5 and TRBJ1-1; no firm D call. The CDR3 consists of 13 residues. The V gene's germline CDR1 is MNHEY and CDR2 SVGAGI. V gave up 2 bases and J gave up 0 bases, with 4 bases separating them. The CDR3 loop reads CASSYDLNTEAFF. The CDR3 DNA is TGTGCCAGCAGTTACGACTTGAACACTGAAGCTTTCTTT.

The V gene is TRBV18, the J gene TRBJ2-5, with 10 nucleotides matching TRBD1. Looked up from germline, CDR1 is KGHSH and CDR2 is LQKENI. This CDR3 is built from 15 residues. Trimming cost V 4 bases and J 5 bases; bases outside gene matches: 7. The CDR3 protein is CASSLGTGAGETQYF. The CDR3 region has the DNA TGTGCCAGCTCACTTGGGACAGGGGCGGGTGAGACCCAGTACTTC.

J is TRBJ1-2 and V is TRBV4-2; the match to TRBD1 covers 7 bases. With V trimmed by 2 bases and J by 6 bases, 3 bases remained unmatched. Germline loops: CDR1 LGHNA, CDR2 YNFKEQ. The CDR3 loop spans 13 amino acids. Here the CDR3 reads CASSQRGRNGYTF. The CDR3 DNA sequence: TGTGCCAGCAGCCAAAGGGGGCGGAATGGCTACACCTTC.